The 17 T cell receptor beta chains below come from one sample, sequenced in a study of blood T cell repertoires in COVID-19. Data came from immunoSEQ multiplex PCR; TCRdb stores just in-frame clones and leaves some out. The sample holds some 150,000 clones, 86% seen once. Sequenced material: peripheral blood. Receptors originate from a man in his 70s with acute or convalescent COVID-19.

V usage is TRBV19 and J usage is TRBJ2-3; 7 bases line up with TRBD2. With 4 bases clipped from V and 9 bases from J, the junction kept 4 bases outside the gene matches. CDR1 and CDR2 (germline): LNHDA, SQIVND (reference sequence). The CDR3 extends over 12 amino acids. Here the CDR3 reads CASSTTTSTQYF. The CDR3 nucleotides are TGTGCCAGTAGTACCACGACTAGCACGCAGTATTTT. The full variable domain, its missing parts supplied by reference TRBV19 and TRBJ2-3, is DGGITQSPKYLFRKEGQNVTLSCEQNLNHDAMYWYRQDPGQGLRLIYYSQIVNDFQKGDIAEGYSVSREKKESFPLTVTSAQKNPTAFYLCASSTTTSTQYFGPGTRLTVL.

The V gene is TRBV5-1, the J gene TRBJ2-1; weak D call: TRBD2 (7 bases). Per germline, CDR1 SGHRS and CDR2 YFSETQ. This CDR3 is 14 amino acids long. Trimming stripped 4 bases from V and 8 bases from J, with 16 bases between. This CDR3 reads CASSEGGRTHEQFF. Here the CDR3 DNA reads TGCGCCAGCAGCGAGGGGGGGAGAACCCATGAGCAGTTCTTC.

In its sample, this clone was seen a few times. The rearrangement links TRBV10-3 to TRBJ2-2; TRBD1 matches at 9 bases. Per the germline V gene, CDR1 is ENHRY and CDR2 is SYGVKD. This CDR3 spans 14 amino acids. Trimming cost V 6 bases and J 3 bases; bases outside gene matches: 2. Here the CDR3 reads CAISRTGDTGELFF. CDR3 nucleotide sequence: TGTGCCATCAGCCGGACAGGGGACACCGGGGAGCTGTTTTTT.

The chain links TRBV15 to TRBJ2-4; TRBD2 matches at 14 bases. V lost 4 bases to trimming and J lost 6 bases; unmatched junction nucleotides: 8. Germline V gives CDR1 LNHNV, CDR2 YYDKDF (reference sequence). The CDR3 has 17 amino acids. The CDR3 DNA sequence: TGTGCCACCAGCACGGGACTAGCGGGAGTAACGGGAAACATTCAGTACTTC. This codes for CATSTGLAGVTGNIQYF.

This clone was seen repeatedly, ten times or more. The V gene is TRBV5-5, the J gene TRBJ1-3; D is unresolved. This CDR3 spans 14 amino acids. Per the germline V gene, CDR1 is SGHKS and CDR2 is YYEKEE (reference sequence). V dropped 0 bases and J dropped 2 bases, with 6 bases sitting between them. The CDR3 coding sequence is TGTGCCAGCAGCTTGGGAGGGACTGGAAACACCATATATTTT. The encoded protein is CASSLGGTGNTIYF.

The chain is built from TRBV3-1 (or the pseudogene TRBV3-2) and TRBJ1-5; no clear D. The CDR3 is 14 residues long. V shed 4 bases and J shed 3 bases, with 10 bases lying between them. Germline-derived CDR1 and CDR2 are LGHDT and YNNKEL (reference sequence). The DNA of the CDR3 is TGTGCCAGCAGCCCCGCAGGAAACAATCAGCCCCAGCATTTT. This gives the protein CASSPAGNNQPQHF.

The V gene is TRBV7-9, the J gene TRBJ2-7, with 7 bases identical to TRBD1. Germline V gives CDR1 SEHNR, CDR2 FQNEAQ (reference sequence). V lost 5 bases to trimming and J lost 6 bases; unmatched junction nucleotides: 4. CDR3 length: 12 amino acids. The CDR3 region has the DNA TGTGCCAGCAGCATCGACAGGGCCGAGCAGTACTTC. Translating it yields CASSIDRAEQYF.

About this clone: At one end the junction does not follow the germline gene, possibly because of a read error. The gene calls are TRBV12-3 or TRBV12-4 and TRBJ1-6; D call uncertain. This CDR3 has 12 amino acids. CDR3 nucleotides: TGTGCCAGCAGTTCCTCTAATTCACCCCTCCACTTT. Translation gives CASSSSNSPLHF.

This chain connects TRBV5-4 to TRBJ1-1; possibly TRBD1 for D (5 bases). The germline V gene has CDR1 SGHNT and CDR2 YYREEE (reference sequence). CDR3 length equals 14 residues. The germline V and J ends were trimmed by 2 bases and 4 bases, with 12 bases remaining between them. The CDR3 coding sequence is TGTGCCAGCAGCTTTCCGGGACTTCCCACTGAAGCTTTCTTT. Translating it yields CASSFPGLPTEAFF.

This clone has just a few counts. CDR3 sequence: CASSVDRATEAFF. CDR3 coding DNA: TGTGCCAGCAGCGTAGACAGGGCCACTGAAGCTTTCTTT. The chain employs TRBV9 and TRBJ1-1, with a tentative D call TRBD1 (6 bases). V was pared by 0 bases and J by 4 bases, with 7 bases between. The CDR3 covers 13 residues. Germline V gene sequence: CDR1 SGDLS, CDR2 YYNGEE.

This chain links TRBV28 with TRBJ2-7, with D possibly matching TRBD1 (5 bases). The germline V gene encodes CDR1 MDHEN and CDR2 SYDVKM. Between the trimmed V and J ends, which lost 6 bases and 3 bases, there was a span of 6 bases. CDR3 length: 11 residues. DNA for the CDR3: TGTGCCAGCAGGCAGGGCTACGAGCAGTACTTC. Translated: CASRQGYEQYF.

V and J are TRBV28 and TRBJ2-3, with 8 bases lining up with TRBD2. The CDR3 is made up of 14 amino acids. Per the germline V gene, CDR1 is MDHEN and CDR2 is SYDVKM. V was pared by 3 bases and J by 5 bases, with 4 bases of the junction left unmatched. CDR3 sequence: CASSLSGRGDTQYF. The CDR3 bases are TGTGCCAGCAGTTTGAGCGGGAGAGGAGATACGCAGTATTTT.

The rearrangement joins TRBV6-6 to TRBJ1-4; no reliable D call. Trimming cost V 7 bases and J 4 bases, with 13 bases left between them. The length of the CDR3 is 14 residues. Germline V gene lookup returns CDR1 MNHNY and CDR2 SVGAGI (reference sequence). CDR3 in amino acids: CASMQARLNEKLFF. CDR3 nucleotide sequence: TGTGCCAGCATGCAGGCGCGTCTTAATGAAAAACTGTTTTTT.

The rearrangement joins TRBV24-1 to TRBJ1-4; 7 bases are a match to TRBD1. The CDR3 contains 16 residues. The V and J ends lost 4 bases and 5 bases, in that order; junction bases with no gene match: 9. Germline assignment: CDR1 KGHDR and CDR2 SFDVKD. The chain's CDR3 is CATSDPQTGLNEKLFF. The CDR3, as DNA: TGTGCCACCAGTGACCCACAGACAGGGTTGAATGAAAAACTGTTTTTT.

The chain couples TRBV5-1 to TRBJ1-1; 8 bases are shared with TRBD1. The V gene's germline CDR1 is SGHRS and CDR2 YFSETQ. J gave up 7 bases and V 0 bases, and 11 bases lay outside the gene matches. The CDR3 runs 16 residues. CDR3 sequence reads: CASSLAGTGRVGEAFF. For the CDR3, the DNA is TGCGCCAGCAGCTTGGCCGGGACAGGAAGGGTTGGTGAAGCTTTCTTT. The whole variable domain, remainder taken from reference TRBV5-1 and TRBJ1-1, is KAGVTQTPRYLIKTRGQQVTLSCSPISGHRSVSWYQQTPGQGLQFLFEYFSETQRNKGNFPGRFSGRQFSNSRSEMNVSTLELGDSALYLCASSLAGTGRVGEAFFGQGTRLTVV.

This CDR3 is CASSSTGGPGELFF. As DNA, the CDR3 is TGTGCCAGCAGTTCGACAGGGGGCCCCGGGGAGCTGTTTTTT. V and J are TRBV2 and TRBJ2-2; 10 bases fit TRBD1. The CDR3 spans 14 residues. Trimming at V came to 5 bases and at J to 6 bases, leaving 3 bases not matched to a gene. Germline CDR1 is SNHLY and CDR2 is FYNNEI.

This chain joins TRBV7-6 and TRBJ1-1, with TRBD1 identical over 7 bases. The junction had 6 bases not matched to a gene; V was cut back by 4 bases and J by 1 base. Germline V gene data show CDR1 as SGHVS and CDR2 as FNYEAQ. CDR3 length equals 15 residues. In DNA, the CDR3 is TGTGCCAGCAGCTGGGCCGGGACAGAGAACACTGAAGCTTTCTTT. It is translated as CASSWAGTENTEAFF.